This T cell receptor (beta chain) originates from a study of Ad26.COV2.S vaccination and SARS-CoV-2 variants. Study-wide background: Of the COV1001 trial arms, the Ad26.COV2.S arm included the donor. Study observations and caveats: Recipients of either vaccine or placebo displayed similar breadth of non-spike TCRs.

TCRdb's copy holds only in-frame clones and misses some; the assay was immunoSEQ multiplex PCR. The sample shows some 390,000 clones, roughly 90% of them seen only once. Trimming removed 4 bases from V and 2 bases from J; junction bases left unmatched: 5. Germline V gives CDR1 SGHNT, CDR2 YYREEE (reference sequence). This CDR3 region has 14 residues. Treatment of the sample: roughly 19 received Ad26.COV2.S at low or high dose, single or two shots; roughly five received placebo; per-sample allocation not given. Each sample was drawn 63 days after the first injection (of vaccine or placebo). This clone was seen only once. Its antigen is as yet unknown.

This chain connects TRBV5-4 to TRBJ2-7, with 8 nucleotides matching TRBD2. The clonotype comes from a person between 18 and 65 years old who received the Ad26.COV2.S COVID-19 vaccine or a placebo. The input for sequencing was peripheral blood, taken in a trial of Ad26.COV2.S vaccine versus placebo. The CDR3 is CASSNGLATYEQYF. The CDR3 DNA is TGTGCCAGCAGCAACGGACTAGCTACCTACGAGCAGTACTTC.